These 30 T cell receptor beta chains originate from one sample sequenced in a study of monozygotic twins with inflammatory bowel disease. TCRdb processed the 5' RACE reads again and assigns one entry to each CDR3 protein, with no DNA. The table lists approximately 400,000 distinct CDR3 sequences. The source material was blood. These receptors all stem from a human donor with ulcerative colitis or Crohn's disease, or a healthy co-twin of an affected twin (not recorded which).

The chain joins TRBV7-8 to TRBJ1-1; with no DNA, the TCRdb D assignment of TRBD1 cannot be verified. This CDR3 is 15 amino acids long. The germline gives CDR1 SGHVS, CDR2 FQNEAQ. The CDR3 region is CASSLAGQGRLLAFF.

CDR3 residues: CASSMGSSYNSPLHF. This sequence joins TRBV19 and TRBJ1-6. This CDR3 comprises 15 residues. The germline gives CDR1 LNHDA, CDR2 SQIVND (reference sequence).

The V and J genes are TRBV30 and TRBJ1-6; TCRdb picks TRBD1, but there is no DNA to check that call. Germline lookup yields CDR1 GTSNPN and CDR2 SVGIG (reference sequence). The CDR3 covers 16 residues. CDR3 amino acids: CAWSLRGGLYNSPLHF.

The chain employs TRBV7-3 and TRBJ2-1; TCRdb returns TRBD2, unconfirmable since there is no DNA. Per the germline V gene, CDR1 is SGHTA and CDR2 is FQGTGA. The CDR3 is 15 residues long. CDR3 sequence: CASSLAYGPANEQFF.

The V and J genes are TRBV12-3 or TRBV12-4 and TRBJ1-5. The CDR3 is 14 residues long. The chain's CDR3 is CASSSTKSNQPQHF.

The CDR3 protein is CASSLDERNEQYF. V is TRBV5-1 and J is TRBJ2-7. This CDR3 region has 13 residues. CDR1 SGHRS and CDR2 YFSETQ come from the germline V gene.

This sequence joins TRBV12-3 or TRBV12-4 and TRBJ2-7; the D call from TCRdb, TRBD1, cannot be confirmed without DNA. The CDR3 is 16 amino acids. CDR3 region: CASSLFEGASSYEQYF.

The chain carries TRBV20-1 and TRBJ2-4; the D call of TRBD1 rests on TCRdb alone, since no DNA is present to check it. The CDR3 covers 14 residues. The germline V gene has CDR1 DFQATT and CDR2 SNEGSKA (reference sequence). The CDR3 loop reads CSARRELAKNIQYF.

This rearrangement joins TRBV3-1 to TRBJ2-7; TCRdb designates TRBD2, a call that cannot be tested without DNA. The CDR3 extends over 14 amino acids. Per the germline V gene, CDR1 is LGHDT and CDR2 is YNNKEL (reference sequence). The CDR3 sequence is CASSRSPLSYEQYF.

V is TRBV5-1 and J is TRBJ2-5; TCRdb returns TRBD2, unconfirmable since there is no DNA. Germline V gene sequence: CDR1 SGHRS, CDR2 YFSETQ. There are 14 residues in the CDR3. The CDR3 here is CASRLLTSAETQYF.

The rearrangement links TRBV23-1 to TRBJ1-1; with no DNA, the TCRdb D assignment of TRBD1 cannot be verified. TRBV23-1 is treated as an ORF (open reading frame) with a function not yet certain. The CDR3 totals 15 residues. The CDR3 sequence is CASTEAGTLNTEAFF.

V and J are TRBV14 and TRBJ2-1; without DNA, the TCRdb call of TRBD1 cannot be checked. CDR3 length: 18 residues. Germline assignment: CDR1 SGHDN and CDR2 FVKESK. This CDR3 is CASSEREGGEGPNNEQFF.

V and J are TRBV28 and TRBJ2-1; the D call of TRBD2 rests on TCRdb alone, since no DNA is present to check it. Germline V CDR1 and CDR2: MDHEN, SYDVKM. CDR3 length equals 19 residues. The chain's CDR3 is CASSLYPTPQGLNYNEQFF.

The chain is built from TRBV6-2 or TRBV6-3 and TRBJ1-2. This CDR3 contains 11 residues. The V gene's germline CDR1 is MNHEY and CDR2 SVGEGT. The CDR3 spells CATSQGYGYTF.

The rearrangement uses TRBV7-8 and TRBJ1-3. In germline, CDR1 is SGHVS, CDR2 FQNEAQ. CDR3 size: 14 residues. This CDR3 is CASSSTTAGNTIYF. The full variable domain, completed using reference TRBV7-8 and TRBJ1-3, is GAGVSQSPRYKVAKRGQDVALRCDPISGHVSLFWYQQALGQGPEFLTYFQNEAQLDKSGLPSDRFFAERPEGSVSTLKIQRTQQEDSAVYLCASSSTTAGNTIYFGEGSWLTVV.

V gene TRBV19 combines with J gene TRBJ1-2. The CDR3 contains 12 residues. CDR1 is LNHDA, CDR2 SQIVND, per germline (reference sequence). The CDR3 reads CASTTGLHGYTF.

The chain couples TRBV7-3 to TRBJ2-1; as DNA is missing, the TRBD2 call by TCRdb cannot be tested. The CDR3 loop spans 15 amino acids. Germline V gives CDR1 SGHTA, CDR2 FQGTGA. CDR3 protein: CASSFGLAGDNEQFF.

The V and J genes are TRBV3-1 and TRBJ1-2; the TCRdb call, TRBD1, lacks DNA for checking. Germline assignment: CDR1 LGHDT and CDR2 YNNKEL (reference sequence). This CDR3 comprises 12 residues. The CDR3 loop is CASSPQGVGYTF. The variable domain in full, completed from reference TRBV3-1 and TRBJ1-2, reads DTAVSQTPKYLVTQMGNDKSIKCEQNLGHDTMYWYKQDSKKFLKIMFSYNNKELIINETVPNRFSPKSPDKAHLNLHINSLELGDSAVYFCASSPQGVGYTFGSGTRLTVV.

The chain carries TRBV25-1 and TRBJ2-1; TCRdb lists TRBD2, though no DNA is available to test this call. Germline V gene lookup returns CDR1 MGHDK and CDR2 SYGVNS. CDR3 length equals 14 residues. The CDR3 here is CASSSSGIDNEQFF.

The J gene is TRBJ2-4, the V gene TRBV10-3; the TRBD1 assignment by TCRdb is unverifiable without DNA. The V gene's germline CDR1 is ENHRY and CDR2 SYGVKD. CDR3 length: 16 amino acids. CDR3 in amino acids: CAISEPPGGAKNIQYF.

The chain links TRBV28 to TRBJ2-7; the TCRdb D gene call, TRBD1, has no DNA to confirm it. The germline CDR1 and CDR2 sequences are MDHEN and SYDVKM. The CDR3 runs 13 residues. This CDR3 reads CATEWGSSYEQYF.

The chain couples TRBV11-2 to TRBJ2-1; TCRdb returns TRBD2, unconfirmable since there is no DNA. CDR3 length: 13 residues. CDR1 is SGHAT and CDR2 is FQNNGV in the germline V gene. The CDR3 spells CASSSTSFHEQFF.

The J gene is TRBJ2-7, the V gene TRBV20-1; the TRBD1 assignment by TCRdb is unverifiable without DNA. Germline values: CDR1 DFQATT, CDR2 SNEGSKA (reference sequence). The CDR3 spans 13 residues. The CDR3 sequence is CSARPGHPYEQYF.

The chain couples TRBV7-2 to TRBJ2-5. The CDR3 runs 13 residues. Germline V gene sequence: CDR1 SGHTA, CDR2 FQGNSA. The CDR3 region is CASSLGSFETQYF. The full variable domain, with the rest looked up from reference TRBV7-2 and TRBJ2-5, is GAGVSQSPSNKVTEKGKDVELRCDPISGHTALYWYRQSLGQGLEFLIYFQGNSAPDKSGLPSDRFSAERTGGSVSTLTIQRTQQEDSAVYLCASSLGSFETQYFGPGTRLLVL.

The chain recombines TRBV6-5 with TRBJ2-1; there is no DNA to check the TCRdb D call of TRBD1. The CDR3 is 16 amino acids. Germline V gene sequence: CDR1 MNHEY, CDR2 SVGAGI. CDR3 amino acids: CASSNIQGFPYNEQFF.

The rearrangement joins TRBV7-9 to TRBJ1-5. Germline CDR1 reads SEHNR; CDR2 reads FQNEAQ (reference sequence). The CDR3 totals 13 residues. This CDR3 is CASSAYSNQPQHF.

V is TRBV4-1 and J is TRBJ2-3; with no DNA, the TCRdb D assignment of TRBD2 cannot be verified. Germline-derived CDR1 and CDR2 are MGHRA and YSYEKL. The length of the CDR3 is 17 residues. CDR3 amino acids: CASSLRTSGGSIDTQYF.

The rearrangement uses TRBV28 and TRBJ2-1; the D call from TCRdb, TRBD2, cannot be confirmed without DNA. CDR3 length: 13 residues. CDR1 MDHEN and CDR2 SYDVKM come from the germline V gene. The CDR3 spells CASTGGLPNEQFF.

The J gene is TRBJ2-1, the V gene TRBV6-4; TCRdb picks TRBD2, but there is no DNA to check that call. CDR1 is MRHNA and CDR2 is SNTAGT in the germline V gene. CDR3 size: 15 residues. CDR3 sequence: CASAPGLGLSNEQFF.

The chain links TRBV15 to TRBJ2-1; TCRdb selects TRBD2, and the lack of DNA leaves this call unchecked. The CDR3 totals 17 residues. Germline CDR1 is LNHNV and CDR2 is YYDKDF (reference sequence). CDR3 sequence reads: CATSRNPLAGGGNEQFF.